Below are 4 T cell receptor beta chains sequenced from a single sample in a study of beta chain features in type 1 diabetes. The study, taken as a whole, reports: For Type 1 diabetes patients, all four CD4+ subsets carried TCRB CDR3s that were moderately but significantly shorter.

Expressed TCRB transcripts were sequenced, since all the RNA that had been isolated was reverse transcribed. Libraries were prepared by immunoSEQ multiplex PCR; TCRdb keeps only in-frame clonotypes and omits some of them. The data contain some 290,000 clones, 13% to 15% of them singletons. Their antigens remain unidentified. Sequenced input: naive CD4+ T cells from blood. Receptors originate from a man aged 25 to 40 with type 1 diabetes.

This clone appeared a few times. This chain links TRBV2 with TRBJ2-2, with D hard to call. This CDR3 contains 13 residues. Germline CDR1 and CDR2: SNHLY and FYNNEI. The V and J ends lost 5 bases and 8 bases respectively, with 12 bases between them. The CDR3 nucleotides are TGTGCCAGCAGTCCCCTTTCGAGGGGGGAGCTGTTTTTT. Translation: CASSPLSRGELFF.

This rearrangement joins TRBV4-3 to TRBJ1-1, with 11 bases lining up with TRBD1. After removal of 1 base from V and 11 bases from J, the junction contained 6 bases not matched to a gene. The CDR3 runs to 14 residues. Germline values: CDR1 LGHNA, CDR2 YSLEER. CDR3 nucleotides: TGCGCCAGCAGCCAAGTCGGACAGGGGGCTCTCGCTTTCTTT. As protein: CASSQVGQGALAFF.

This clone was found a few times. This chain connects TRBV30 to TRBJ2-5; maybe TRBD2 (7 bases). CDR3 length: 13 amino acids. Germline-derived CDR1 and CDR2 are GTSNPN and SVGIG (reference sequence). V was clipped by 6 bases and J by 5 bases, with 16 bases between them. CDR3: CACSRGGGETQYF. The DNA for the CDR3 is TGTGCCTGCTCGAGGGGAGGGGGGGAGACCCAGTACTTC.

This clone appeared a few times. V gene TRBV2 combines with J gene TRBJ1-5; a possible D gene is TRBD1 (6 bases). The germline V gene has CDR1 SNHLY and CDR2 FYNNEI. V was clipped by 6 bases and J by 0 bases, with 21 bases between them. The CDR3 extends over 18 amino acids. DNA for the CDR3: TGTGCCAGCAGATCTAACAAGATAACAGGGTATAGCAATCAGCCCCAGCATTTT. It codes for CASRSNKITGYSNQPQHF.